What follows are 14 T cell receptor beta chains derived from one specimen sequenced in a study of CD8+CD57+ T cells in acquired aplastic anemia. Study-level findings and limits: Patients carried CD8+CD57+ cells that were less diverse than their total CD4+ and CD8+ pools.

No antigen has been identified for these receptors. Individuals selected for sequencing had exhibited CD8+CD57+ cell expansion on flow cytometry. Genomic DNA constituted the template upon which TCR beta VDJ and CDR3 profiling was performed. TCRdb processed the reads anew with MiXCR; each CDR3 protein has one entry. The sample consists of some 16,000 distinct CDR3 sequences, over 35% of them appearing once. Source material: CD8+CD57+ T cells sorted from PBMCs. Subset specified: bead-enriched CD8+CD57+ effector memory T cells from SAA patients. The receptors were sampled from a human donor with aplastic anemia.

In the case of this clonotype: The CDR3 does not end in the conserved phenylalanine or tryptophan, so this is likely a read error. The chain couples TRBV19 to TRBJ2-4; D remains unclear. Per germline, CDR1 LNHDA and CDR2 SQIVND (reference sequence). V was cut by 4 bases and J by 0 bases, with 4 bases left in between. The CDR3 is made up of 13 amino acids. In DNA, the CDR3 is TGTGCCAGTAGTAGTTTAGCCAAAAACATTCAGTACCTC. Translation: CASSSLAKNIQYL.

This clonotype was counted a few times. This chain joins TRBV5-5 and TRBJ2-7, with TRBD1 matching over 7 bases. This CDR3 is 15 amino acids long. The V gene's germline CDR1 is SGHKS and CDR2 YYEKEE (reference sequence). The V and J ends lost 0 bases and 2 bases, in that order; junction bases with no gene match: 5. The CDR3 DNA reads TGTGCCAGCAGCTTGGAAGGGGGCCGCACCTACGAGCAGTACTTC. As protein: CASSLEGGRTYEQYF.

This clonotype was seen more than once but under ten times. The CDR3 protein is CASSKTVNTEAFF. In DNA, the CDR3 is TGCGCCAGCAGCAAGACTGTGAACACTGAAGCTTTCTTT. The rearrangement uses TRBV5-1 and TRBJ1-1, with D unclear. The germline V gene encodes CDR1 SGHRS and CDR2 YFSETQ. Trimming cost V 4 bases and J 0 bases, with 7 bases left between them. The CDR3 is made up of 13 amino acids.

Remarks on this clonotype: A much larger clone differs from this one at a single base, so this may be a read error. The chain links TRBV28 to TRBJ1-4, with a tentative D call TRBD1 (5 bases). This CDR3 contains 15 residues. The germline gives CDR1 MDHEN, CDR2 SYDVKM. The CDR3 region has the DNA TGTGCCAGCAGTCCGTCGGGGGGTCCTAATGAAAAACTGCTTTTT. Translating it yields CASSPSGGPNEKLLF.

This clonotype occurred a few times. The chain links TRBV20-1 to TRBJ2-7, with TRBD1 identical over 9 bases. Germline trimming cut 5 bases from V and 4 bases from J; bases unmatched to any gene: 3. Germline CDR1 and CDR2: DFQATT and SNEGSKA (reference sequence). The CDR3 runs 12 residues. DNA of the CDR3: TGCAGTGCTCCGGGACAGGGTTACGAGCAGTACTTC. Its protein product is CSAPGQGYEQYF.

Ten or more counts support this clonotype. The rearrangement links TRBV19 to TRBJ1-2; D is perhaps TRBD1 (5 bases). The germline V gene has CDR1 LNHDA and CDR2 SQIVND (reference sequence). The CDR3 loop spans 14 amino acids. Trimming shortened V by 2 bases and J by 6 bases, and 13 bases separated the two germline ends. CDR3 DNA: TGTGCCAGTAGTATATTCGGGGGTACAAATGGCTACACCTTC. Protein product: CASSIFGGTNGYTF.

This clonotype was counted only a few times. V gene TRBV6-5 combines with J gene TRBJ2-7; D remains ambiguous. The V and J ends lost 0 bases and 1 base respectively, with 4 bases between them. The CDR3 has 13 amino acids. Per germline, CDR1 MNHEY and CDR2 SVGAGI. The CDR3 coding sequence is TGTGCCAGCAGTTACTCGATGTCCTACGAGCAGTACTTC. This gives the protein CASSYSMSYEQYF.

The chain recombines TRBV5-1 with TRBJ1-2; D possibly corresponds to TRBD1 (6 bases). The CDR3 runs to 15 residues. Germline V gene sequence: CDR1 SGHRS, CDR2 YFSETQ. V lost 7 bases to trimming and J lost 4 bases, with 20 bases between them. The CDR3 region has the DNA TGCGCCAGCGGCGCCACTCAGGGGCAAGGCTATGGCTACACCTTC. It codes for CASGATQGQGYGYTF.

This clonotype was detected only a few times. V is TRBV12-3 or TRBV12-4 and J is TRBJ2-7; maybe TRBD2 (7 bases). Trimming took off 4 bases at V and 6 bases at J, with 16 bases between the two ends. The length of the CDR3 is 14 residues. CDR3 amino acids: CASSWGGPTREQYF. DNA for the CDR3: TGTGCCAGCAGTTGGGGGGGGCCGACCCGCGAGCAGTACTTC.

This clonotype was recorded many times. CDR3 DNA: TGCAGTGCTAGATTAGCGGGGGAACCCTACGAGCAGTACTTC. Translating it yields CSARLAGEPYEQYF. This chain connects TRBV20-1 to TRBJ2-7; 9 bases line up with TRBD2. The germline V gene encodes CDR1 DFQATT and CDR2 SNEGSKA (reference sequence). The CDR3 totals 14 residues. J lost 2 bases, V lost 2 bases, and 4 bases had no gene match.

The V gene is TRBV19, the J gene TRBJ2-1; D not resolved. This CDR3 spans 15 amino acids. Germline CDR1 and CDR2: LNHDA and SQIVND (reference sequence). V dropped 11 bases and J dropped 7 bases, with 24 bases sitting between them. CDR3 nucleotides: TGTGCCGGTACCTCCCTCGGTGATGACGTAAATGAGCAGTTCTTC. This translates into CAGTSLGDDVNEQFF.

The rearrangement links TRBV7-8 to TRBJ1-5; 8 positions match TRBD1. This CDR3 contains 15 residues. In germline, CDR1 is SGHVS, CDR2 FQNEAQ. V was clipped by 1 base and J by 3 bases; unmatched bases: 2. CDR3 loop: CASSLGTGNNQPQHF. The CDR3 coding sequence is TGTGCCAGCAGCTTAGGGACAGGGAACAATCAGCCCCAGCATTTT.

The rearrangement uses TRBV15 and TRBJ2-5; the match to TRBD1 covers 8 bases. Losses at the gene ends were 3 bases for V and 4 bases for J; bases not matched to a gene: 10. CDR3 length: 16 amino acids. CDR1 is LNHNV and CDR2 is YYDKDF in the germline V gene (reference sequence). For the CDR3, the DNA is TGTGCCACCAGCAGCTCCAGGTCCGGACAGGGAGAGACCCAGTACTTC. Encoded protein: CATSSSRSGQGETQYF.

This clonotype was counted between two and nine times. This rearrangement joins TRBV7-9 to TRBJ1-1; a possible D gene is TRBD1 (5 bases). The ends were cut back, 3 bases at V and 3 bases at J, with 8 bases in the middle. CDR1 SEHNR and CDR2 FQNEAQ come from the germline V gene (reference sequence). This CDR3 is built from 13 residues. CDR3 sequence reads: CASSFKGHTEAFF. CDR3 in DNA: TGTGCCAGCAGCTTCAAGGGGCACACTGAAGCTTTCTTT.